Below, one TCR beta chain is given with its context. There is no known antigen for this receptor. No much larger clonotype is one base removed from it; base qualities were not supplied. The sequencing machine was an Illumina HiSeq 1500. The public reads were reprocessed in TCRdb via fastp at Q25 and MiXCR, keeping in-frame beta chains. One record per CDR3 amino acid sequence lists the most common genes and DNA. Across this sample there are roughly 69,000 distinct CDR3 sequences, with around 30% seen only once. Roughly three fifths of the sample rests with the top ten. The data originate from a study of T cell repertoires in cytomegalovirus infection (dated by TCRdb to between 2018 and 2021). Broadly, across the study: Recently identified HLA-C-restricted CMV epitopes, whose presentation resists viral immunomodulation, were targeted by peptide stimulations together with well-studied HLA-B-restricted epitopes. Donor HLA type was relevant to the analysis, because carriage of CMV infection together with the matching HLA type was indicated by public TCR beta signatures. What the work shows at the level of the full study, not this receptor alone: Carriers of CMV infection plus the relevant HLA type were discriminated by the cumulative frequency of public TCR beta family members in the study cohort and in an independent 352-donor cohort. In the ex vivo response, HLA-C-restricted CMV-specific TCR beta clonotypes were dominant, and in two of eight donors the single most frequent clonotype came from this HLA-C-restricted group.

From cysteine to phenylalanine, the CDR3 is 13 amino acids long. The only DNA kept is the CDR3, 39 bases in frame from the first base. From the germline V gene (reference sequence), CDR1 is LNHDA and CDR2 is SQIVND. The V and J ends are trimmed by 3 bases and 9 bases, leaving 12 bases between them. The sample's treatment or condition, from its label and the paper: in vitro stimulation with specific CMV peptide epitopes to enrich CMV-specific T cells. The V and J genes are TRBV19 and TRBJ2-1; no D segment can be confidently identified. Here the sequenced sample was CD8+ T cells from cultured PBMCs, taken from culture after CMV antigen stimulation. This sequence originates from a human donor in good health (CMV status not recorded). Some clones in this sample may be carry-over from other donors' samples. Read as DNA, the sequence is TGTGCCAGTAGTATCCGGTCGGCTATTGAGCAGTTCTTC. This sequence encodes CASSIRSAIEQFF.